These T cell receptor beta chains were read from a single sample in a study of blood T cell repertoires in COVID-19. Clones were sequenced by immunoSEQ multiplex PCR, and TCRdb holds only the in-frame ones, with some missing. Of 65,000 to 85,000 clones in the sample, roughly 87% are singletons; the top ten hold about 8.9%. Material: peripheral blood. The source of these receptors is a middle-aged man with active COVID-19. Each CDR3 is given without its conserved first and last residue.

v_gene: TRBV5-6; CDR3aa: ASTPLAGENTEAF
v_gene: TRBV20-1; CDR3aa: SGGGAETQY
v_gene: TRBV5-1; CDR3aa: ASSLGTRNTEAF
v_gene: TRBV19; CDR3aa: ASSSRQGAIVYEQY
v_gene: TRBV5-5; CDR3aa: ASSRELAVPPYEQY
v_gene: TRBV18; CDR3aa: ASSPASRVGSNEQF
v_gene: TRBV19; CDR3aa: ATAGTGNTEAF
v_gene: TRBV19; CDR3aa: ASSTRDTLTEAPLH
v_gene: TRBV6-5; CDR3aa: ASSPGTFYGYT
v_gene: TRBV7-9; CDR3aa: ASSPGVGTEAF
v_gene: TRBV5-6; CDR3aa: ASSFRTVIDTGELF
v_gene: TRBV2; CDR3aa: ASSRSGGAYEQY